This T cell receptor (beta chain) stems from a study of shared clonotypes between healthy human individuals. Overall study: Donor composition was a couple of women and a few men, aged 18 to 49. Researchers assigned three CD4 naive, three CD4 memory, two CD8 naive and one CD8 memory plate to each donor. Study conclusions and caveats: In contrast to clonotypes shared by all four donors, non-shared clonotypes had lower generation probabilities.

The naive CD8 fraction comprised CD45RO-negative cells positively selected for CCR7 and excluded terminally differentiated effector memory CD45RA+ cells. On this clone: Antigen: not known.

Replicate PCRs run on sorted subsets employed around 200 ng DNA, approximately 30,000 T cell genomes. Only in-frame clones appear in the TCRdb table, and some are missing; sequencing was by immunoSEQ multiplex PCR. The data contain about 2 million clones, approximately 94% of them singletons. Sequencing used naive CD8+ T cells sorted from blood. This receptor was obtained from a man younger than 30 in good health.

The CDR3 DNA reads as TGTGCCAGCAGCGTAGGGGGGGGTCAAGGTTCACCCCTCCACTTT. This codes for CASSVGGGQGSPLHF. The chain uses TRBV9 and TRBJ1-6; the D gene is possibly TRBD1 (5 bases). The CDR3 has 15 amino acids. Trimming removed 0 bases at V and 9 bases at J, with 13 bases between. Germline V gene sequence: CDR1 SGDLS, CDR2 YYNGEE.